These 2 T cell receptor beta chains originate from one sample sequenced in a study of neoadjuvant anti-PD-1 for oral cavity cancer. The assay was immunoSEQ multiplex PCR, and TCRdb's table has in-frame clones only and misses some. The top ten hold about 2.5% of the sample, which has 60,000 to 80,000 clones, more than 65% seen once. Here the sequenced sample was PBMCs, taken before nivolumab (anti-PD-1) treatment. These receptors all come from a person aged 35-80 years with oral cavity squamous cell carcinoma.

The CDR3 loop reads CASDGLAGNYNEQFF. The DNA for the CDR3 is TGTGCCAGTGACGGACTAGCGGGAAACTACAATGAGCAGTTCTTC. The chain is built from TRBV11-2 and TRBJ2-1; 12 nucleotides agree with TRBD2. Germline assignment: CDR1 SGHAT and CDR2 FQNNGV. V lost 9 bases and J lost 3; bases outside the gene matches: 6. There are 15 residues in the CDR3.

This clone came up once. The J gene is TRBJ2-5, the V gene TRBV16, with D uncertain. The V gene lost 2 bases and the J gene lost 5 bases, with 12 bases spanning the gap. Germline V gene data show CDR1 as KGHSY and CDR2 as FQNENV. There are 14 residues in the CDR3. CDR3 protein: CASSQTALKETQYF. The CDR3 nucleotides read TGTGCCAGCAGCCAAACGGCCTTAAAGGAGACCCAGTACTTC.